This TCR beta chain was profiled in a study of early T cells in non-severe SARS-CoV-2 infection. CDR3 size: 15 residues. V lost 6 bases and J lost 1, with 13 bases in between. This clonotype was seen ten or more times. From the 5' RACE reads, TCRdb called clonotypes with MiXCR, one entry per CDR3 protein. The profile shows 75,000 to 80,000 distinct CDR3 sequences, roughly 16% of them singletons. This receptor was obtained from an adult who was a healthcare worker with PCR-confirmed SARS-CoV-2 infection or an uninfected control (not recorded which). V and J are TRBV12-3 or TRBV12-4 and TRBJ1-5; a possible D gene is TRBD1 (6 bases). The sample comprised whole blood. Here the CDR3 reads CASSSGDLSNQPQHF. DNA for the CDR3: TGTGCCAGCAGCTCAGGGGATTTGAGCAATCAGCCCCAGCATTTT.